The present T cell receptor (beta chain) was sequenced within a study of T cells in narcolepsy. Study background: Healthy controls were enrolled alongside patients with narcolepsy type 1 or type 2. General study points: Reportedly, autoreactive clonotypes were serially detected in patients' blood but not controls'. No autoreactive T cell clone sequences appeared in some memory CD4+ repertoires.

TCRdb keeps only in-frame clones here, not all; method: immunoSEQ multiplex PCR. Here the sample spans tens of thousands of clones, 85% being singletons. This clone was observed a single time. What it binds is unknown. The V and J ends lost 7 bases and 0 bases respectively, with 16 bases between them. The CDR3 covers 15 residues. Germline CDR1 reads LNHDA; CDR2 reads SQIVND (reference sequence). This rearrangement joins TRBV19 to TRBJ2-7, with a tentative D call TRBD1 (7 bases). This TCR derives from a human donor in good health. Sequenced input: memory (CD45RA-) CD4+ T cells from blood. This chain's CDR3 is CASKGTEGASYEQYF. In nucleotides, the CDR3 is TGTGCCAGTAAGGGGACGGAGGGGGCCTCCTACGAGCAGTACTTC.